This TCR beta chain was identified in a study of blood T cell repertoires in COVID-19 (dated by TCRdb to 2018 to 2020). For the wider study: Samples from collaborators originated in the United States, Italy and Spain and spanned both the acute and convalescent phases of COVID-19. The prospective study material was composed of cDNA or gDNA derived from T cells, B-cell-depleted T cells, or PBMCs. The repertoires were released in a freely available public database intended as a resource for research on the immune response to SARS-CoV-2. Subjects who had been exposed to COVID-19, were actively infected with it, or had recovered from it provided the deeply sampled blood TCRbeta repertoires that made up the dataset. Nearly every sample came with metadata listing a de-identified subject ID, COVID-19 status, age in years and sex. The samples were drawn from the first 160 participants of the ongoing ImmuneRACE study and from some 1,300 subjects provided by 6 global collaborators. Where available, HLA class I and class II types were taken from metadata supplied by the sample provider and were not determined by assay-based typing. The full study reports these points: The quantity of clinical and demographic metadata differed by source and by participant and was supplied without curation.

A note on this clone: The target of this receptor is not known. Base qualities are missing; no much larger clone stands one base away.

The collaborating institutions used their own protocols to collect whole blood in K2EDTA tubes. For TCRbeta analysis, collaborator samples were shipped as frozen whole blood, as isolated PBMCs, or as DNA extracted from either sample type. TCRbeta CDR3 regions were amplified from genomic DNA using the immunoSEQ Assay, a bias-controlled multiplex PCR. For the original study's pipeline: The number of nucleated cells in each sample was estimated from the amplification of reference gene primers within the assay. Sequence reads were collapsed and filtered to measure the absolute abundance of every unique TCRbeta CDR3 rearrangement. For each sample, productive Simpson clonality was calculated as the square root of Simpson's diversity index across productive rearrangements. TCRdb's version of the immuneACCESS table is confined to in-frame rearrangements and falls short of the full clone set. An unresolved V gene accounts for under half of the shortfall where checked; the remainder is of unknown origin. V, J and clone size are those of that table, while D and trimming were read from the DNA. This sample comprises 55,000 to 70,000 clones, about four fifths of them detected only once. The ten largest clonotypes hold 3% to 4.5% of the sample.

The receptor was derived from a woman older than 75 with acute or convalescent COVID-19. Material: peripheral blood.

The CDR3 corresponds to CASSLPKPPRTEAFF. The bases are TGTGCCAGCAGCTTACCCAAGCCGCCTCGAACTGAAGCTTTCTTT. The rearrangement combines TRBV7-2 with TRBJ1-1; the D gene remains uncertain. Reading the germline V gene gives CDR1 SGHTA and CDR2 FQGNSA. The CDR3 measures 15 amino acids from cysteine to phenylalanine. Of the read, only the CDR3 DNA is kept; its 45 bases are in frame from base 1. The V and J ends are trimmed by 2 bases and 5 bases, leaving 15 bases between them.